This T cell receptor (beta chain) came from a study of cytomegalovirus exposure and HLA in healthy donors. Study-wide findings and caveats: TCR association rates varied by HLA locus in a later analysis, with DRB1 highest and HLA-C lowest.

The PCR ran on 60 Vbeta and 13 Jbeta primers. Produced via immunoSEQ multiplex PCR; TCRdb's table is partial and in-frame only. Here the sample spans approximately 98,000 clones, over 70% being singletons. Germline CDR1 reads SGHRS; CDR2 reads YFSETQ. The CDR3 covers 11 residues. Trimming took off 4 bases at V and 7 bases at J, with 6 bases between the two ends. Although they were nominally healthy when sampled, donors likely had unrecorded immune exposures. In regard to this clone: The antigen remains unidentified.

This rearrangement joins TRBV5-1 to TRBJ2-1; tentative D call: TRBD2 (6 bases). The receptor's source is a man aged 18 to 30 in good health and CMV-seropositive. Sequencing was done on a sample of PBMCs. In DNA form, the CDR3 reads TGCGCCAGCAGCGGGGGGAATGAGCAGTTCTTC. Translated: CASSGGNEQFF.